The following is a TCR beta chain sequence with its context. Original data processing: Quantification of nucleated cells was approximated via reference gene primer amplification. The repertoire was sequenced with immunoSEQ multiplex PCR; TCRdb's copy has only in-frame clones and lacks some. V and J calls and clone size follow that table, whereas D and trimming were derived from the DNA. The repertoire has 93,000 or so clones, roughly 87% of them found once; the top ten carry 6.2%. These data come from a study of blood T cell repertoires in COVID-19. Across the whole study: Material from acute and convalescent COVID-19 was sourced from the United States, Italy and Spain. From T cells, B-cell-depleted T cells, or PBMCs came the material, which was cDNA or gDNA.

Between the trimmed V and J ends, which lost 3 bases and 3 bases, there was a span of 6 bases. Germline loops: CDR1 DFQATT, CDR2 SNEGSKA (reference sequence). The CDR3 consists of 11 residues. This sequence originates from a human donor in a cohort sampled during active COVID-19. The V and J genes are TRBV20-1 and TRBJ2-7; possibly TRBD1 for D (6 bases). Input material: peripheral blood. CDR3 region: CSASRGYEQYF. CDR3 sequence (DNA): TGCAGTGCTAGCAGGGGCTACGAGCAGTACTTC.